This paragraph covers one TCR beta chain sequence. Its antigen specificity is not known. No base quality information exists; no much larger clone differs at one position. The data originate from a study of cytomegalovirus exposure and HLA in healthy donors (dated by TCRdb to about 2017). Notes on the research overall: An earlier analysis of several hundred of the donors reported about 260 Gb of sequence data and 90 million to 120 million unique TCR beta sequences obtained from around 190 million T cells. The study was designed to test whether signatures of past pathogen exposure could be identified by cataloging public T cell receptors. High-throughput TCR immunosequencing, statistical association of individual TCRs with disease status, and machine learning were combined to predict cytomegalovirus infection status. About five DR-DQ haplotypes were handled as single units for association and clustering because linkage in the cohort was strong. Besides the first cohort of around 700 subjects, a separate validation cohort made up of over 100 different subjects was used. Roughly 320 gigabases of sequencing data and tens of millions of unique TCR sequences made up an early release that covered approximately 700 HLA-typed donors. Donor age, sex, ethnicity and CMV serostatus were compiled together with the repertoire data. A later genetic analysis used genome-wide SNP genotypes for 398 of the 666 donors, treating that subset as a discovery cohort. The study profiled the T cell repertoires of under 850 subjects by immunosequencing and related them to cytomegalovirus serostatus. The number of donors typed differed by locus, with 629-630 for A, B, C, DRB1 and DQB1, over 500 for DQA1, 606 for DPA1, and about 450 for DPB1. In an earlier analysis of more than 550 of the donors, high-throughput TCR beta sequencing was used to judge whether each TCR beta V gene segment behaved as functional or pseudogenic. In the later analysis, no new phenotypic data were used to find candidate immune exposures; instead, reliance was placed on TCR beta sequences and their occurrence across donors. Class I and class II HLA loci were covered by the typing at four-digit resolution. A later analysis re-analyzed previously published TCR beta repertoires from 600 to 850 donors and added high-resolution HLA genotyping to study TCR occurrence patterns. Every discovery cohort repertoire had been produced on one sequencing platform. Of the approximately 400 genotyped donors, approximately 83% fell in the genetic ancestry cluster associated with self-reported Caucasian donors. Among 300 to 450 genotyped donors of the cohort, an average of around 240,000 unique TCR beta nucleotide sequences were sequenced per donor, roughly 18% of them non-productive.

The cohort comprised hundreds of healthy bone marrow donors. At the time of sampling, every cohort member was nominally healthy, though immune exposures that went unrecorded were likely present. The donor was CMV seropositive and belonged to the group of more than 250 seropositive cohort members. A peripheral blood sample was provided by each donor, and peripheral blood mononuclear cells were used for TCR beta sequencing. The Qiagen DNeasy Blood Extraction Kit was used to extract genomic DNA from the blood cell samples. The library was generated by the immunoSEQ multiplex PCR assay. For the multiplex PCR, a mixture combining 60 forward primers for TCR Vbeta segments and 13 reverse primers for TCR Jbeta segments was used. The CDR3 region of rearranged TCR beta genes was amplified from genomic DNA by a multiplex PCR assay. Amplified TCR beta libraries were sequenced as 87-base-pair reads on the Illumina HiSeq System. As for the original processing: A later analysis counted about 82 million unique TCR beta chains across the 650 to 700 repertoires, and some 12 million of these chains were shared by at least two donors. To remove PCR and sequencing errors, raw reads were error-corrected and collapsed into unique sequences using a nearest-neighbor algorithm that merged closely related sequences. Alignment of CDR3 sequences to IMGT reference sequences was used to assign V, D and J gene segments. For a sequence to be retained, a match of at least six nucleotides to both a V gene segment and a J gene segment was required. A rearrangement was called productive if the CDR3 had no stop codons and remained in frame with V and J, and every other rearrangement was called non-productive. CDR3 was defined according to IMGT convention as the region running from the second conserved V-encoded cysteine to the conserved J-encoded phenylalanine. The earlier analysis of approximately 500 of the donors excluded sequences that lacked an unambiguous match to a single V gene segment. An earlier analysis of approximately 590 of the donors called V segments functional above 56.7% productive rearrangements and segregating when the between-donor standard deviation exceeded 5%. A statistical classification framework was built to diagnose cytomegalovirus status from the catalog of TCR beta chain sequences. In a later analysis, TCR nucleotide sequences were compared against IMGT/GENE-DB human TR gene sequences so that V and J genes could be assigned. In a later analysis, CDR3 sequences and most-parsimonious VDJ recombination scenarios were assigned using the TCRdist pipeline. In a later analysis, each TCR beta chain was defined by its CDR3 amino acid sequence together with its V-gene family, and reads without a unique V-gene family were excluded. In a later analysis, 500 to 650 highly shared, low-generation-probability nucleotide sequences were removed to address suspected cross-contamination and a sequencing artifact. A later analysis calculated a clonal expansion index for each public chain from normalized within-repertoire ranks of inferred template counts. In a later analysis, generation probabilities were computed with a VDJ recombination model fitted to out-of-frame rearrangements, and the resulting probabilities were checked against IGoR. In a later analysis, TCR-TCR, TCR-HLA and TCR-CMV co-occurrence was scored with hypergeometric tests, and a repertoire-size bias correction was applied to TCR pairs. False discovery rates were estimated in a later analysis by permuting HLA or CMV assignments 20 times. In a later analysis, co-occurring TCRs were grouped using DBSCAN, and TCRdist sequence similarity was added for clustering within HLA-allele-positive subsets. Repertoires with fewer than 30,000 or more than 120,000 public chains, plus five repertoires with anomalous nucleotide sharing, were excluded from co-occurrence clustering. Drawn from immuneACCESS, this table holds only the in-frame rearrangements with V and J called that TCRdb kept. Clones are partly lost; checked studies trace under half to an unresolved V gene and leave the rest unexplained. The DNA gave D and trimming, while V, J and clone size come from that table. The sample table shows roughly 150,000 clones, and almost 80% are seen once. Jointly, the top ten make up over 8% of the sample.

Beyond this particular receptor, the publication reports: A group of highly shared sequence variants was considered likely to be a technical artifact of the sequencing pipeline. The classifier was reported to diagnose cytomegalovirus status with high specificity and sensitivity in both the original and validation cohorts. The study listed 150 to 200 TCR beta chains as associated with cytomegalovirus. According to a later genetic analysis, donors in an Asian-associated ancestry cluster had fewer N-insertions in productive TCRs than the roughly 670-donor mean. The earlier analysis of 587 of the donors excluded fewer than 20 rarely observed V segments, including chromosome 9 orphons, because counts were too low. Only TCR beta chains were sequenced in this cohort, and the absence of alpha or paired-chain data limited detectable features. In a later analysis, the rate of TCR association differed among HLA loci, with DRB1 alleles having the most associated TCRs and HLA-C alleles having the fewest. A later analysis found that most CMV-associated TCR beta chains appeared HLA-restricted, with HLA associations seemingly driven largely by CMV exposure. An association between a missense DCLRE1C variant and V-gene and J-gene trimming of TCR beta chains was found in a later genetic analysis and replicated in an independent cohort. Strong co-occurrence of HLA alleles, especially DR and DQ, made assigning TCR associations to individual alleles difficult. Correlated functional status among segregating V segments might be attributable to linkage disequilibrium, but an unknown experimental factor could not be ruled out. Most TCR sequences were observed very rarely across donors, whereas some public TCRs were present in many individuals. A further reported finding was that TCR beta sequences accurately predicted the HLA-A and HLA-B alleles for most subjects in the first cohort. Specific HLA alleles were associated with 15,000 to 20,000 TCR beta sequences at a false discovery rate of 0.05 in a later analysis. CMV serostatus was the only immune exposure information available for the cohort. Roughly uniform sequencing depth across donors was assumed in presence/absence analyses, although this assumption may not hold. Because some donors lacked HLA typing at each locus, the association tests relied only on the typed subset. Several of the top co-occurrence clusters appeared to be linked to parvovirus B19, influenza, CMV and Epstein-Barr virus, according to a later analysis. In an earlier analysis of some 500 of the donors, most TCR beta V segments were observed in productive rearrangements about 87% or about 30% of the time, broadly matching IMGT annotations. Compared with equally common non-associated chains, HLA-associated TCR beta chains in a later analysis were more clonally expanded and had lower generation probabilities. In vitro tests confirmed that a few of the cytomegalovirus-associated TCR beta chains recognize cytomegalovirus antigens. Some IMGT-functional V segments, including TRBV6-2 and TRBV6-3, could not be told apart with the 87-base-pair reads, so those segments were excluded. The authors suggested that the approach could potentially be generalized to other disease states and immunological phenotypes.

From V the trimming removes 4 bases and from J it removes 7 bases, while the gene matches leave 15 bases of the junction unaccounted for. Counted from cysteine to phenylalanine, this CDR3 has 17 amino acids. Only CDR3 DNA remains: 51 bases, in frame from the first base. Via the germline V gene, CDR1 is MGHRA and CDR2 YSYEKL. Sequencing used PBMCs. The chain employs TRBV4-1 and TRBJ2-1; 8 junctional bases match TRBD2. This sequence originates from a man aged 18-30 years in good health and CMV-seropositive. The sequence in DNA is TGCGCCAGCAGCCCGCTCCGGGGGTCAGAGCGGGAGAATGAGCAGTTCTTC. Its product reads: CASSPLRGSERENEQFF.